These 23 T cell receptor beta chains originate from one sample sequenced in a study of blood T cells in healthy people across ages. A J-beta primer mix and a sample-barcoded 5' primer were used in a second PCR of roughly 6 to 11 cycles. TCRdb used MiXCR to reprocess the 5' RACE reads, holding one entry per CDR3 protein. Found here are approximately 690,000 distinct CDR3 sequences, 58% of them singletons; the top ten hold approximately 37%. The sample was blood. These receptors originate from a man aged 55 to 69 in good health.

The chain joins TRBV20-1 to TRBJ1-2, with D possibly matching TRBD1 (6 bases). The germline gives CDR1 DFQATT, CDR2 SNEGSKA (reference sequence). CDR3 length: 11 residues. V dropped 3 bases and J dropped 5 bases, with 7 bases sitting between them. CDR3 bases: TGCAGTGCTAGGGGGGCATATGGCTACACCTTC. It codes for CSARGAYGYTF.

V usage is TRBV12-3 or TRBV12-4 and J usage is TRBJ1-6; D might be TRBD1 (6 bases). This CDR3 has 16 residues. The V end lost 6 bases, the J end lost 8 bases, and 20 bases lay between the germline ends. CDR3 nucleotide sequence: TGTGCCAGCAGCCTCTCTACTCAGGGGTTGGATTCACCCCTCCACTTT. It is translated as CASSLSTQGLDSPLHF.

About this clonotype itself: A junction end diverges from the germline sequence, so it may reflect a read error. CDR3 residues: CAISGLAGGFYNERFF. In DNA form, the CDR3 reads TGTGCCATCAGTGGACTAGCGGGGGGGTTCTACAATGAGCGGTTCTTC. The chain combines TRBV10-3 with TRBJ2-1; 14 positions match TRBD2. Germline V lookup: CDR1 ENHRY, CDR2 SYGVKD. The CDR3 has 16 amino acids.

J is TRBJ1-1 and V is TRBV29-1; TRBD1 is a possible D gene (6 bases). Germline loops: CDR1 SQVTM, CDR2 ANQGSEA. The CDR3 loop spans 13 amino acids. Trimming pared 7 bases from V and 2 bases from J, leaving 14 bases between. For the CDR3, the DNA is TGCAGCGCCGTTAAGGGGGGCAACACTGAAGCTTTCTTT. As protein: CSAVKGGNTEAFF. Full variable domain (missing parts from reference TRBV29-1 and TRBJ1-1): SAVISQKPSRDICQRGTSLTIQCQVDSQVTMMFWYRQQPGQSLTLIATANQGSEATYESGFVIDKFPISRPNLTFSTLTVSNMSPEDSSIYLCSAVKGGNTEAFFGQGTRLTVV.

V and J are TRBV3-1 and TRBJ1-1; maybe TRBD1 (5 bases). The CDR3 is made up of 14 amino acids. Germline V gene lookup returns CDR1 LGHDT and CDR2 YNNKEL (reference sequence). Trimming cost V 0 bases and J 4 bases, with 9 bases left between them. CDR3 sequence (DNA): TGTGCCAGCAGCCAAGATCAGGGAGGCACTGAAGCTTTCTTT. Translated, it gives CASSQDQGGTEAFF.

The chain carries TRBV2 and TRBJ1-2; 8 bases align to TRBD1. The CDR3 runs 17 residues. CDR1 and CDR2 (germline): SNHLY, FYNNEI. V was pared by 1 base and J by 7 bases, with 14 bases of the junction left unmatched. CDR3 protein: CASSEGGGGQGIGGYTF. DNA for the CDR3: TGTGCCAGCAGTGAAGGTGGCGGTGGACAGGGTATTGGTGGCTACACCTTC.

This clonotype was counted between two and nine times. CDR3 region: CASSQDRAGGQPQHF. The CDR3 region has the DNA TGCGCCAGCAGCCAAGATCGGGCAGGGGGCCAGCCCCAGCATTTT. This chain links TRBV4-1 with TRBJ1-5; 8 positions match TRBD1. This CDR3 has 15 amino acids. Germline trimming cut 0 bases from V and 7 bases from J; bases unmatched to any gene: 5. In germline, CDR1 is MGHRA, CDR2 YSYEKL.

The chain recombines TRBV15 with TRBJ1-4, with 8 bases matching TRBD1. CDR1 LNHNV and CDR2 YYDKDF come from the germline V gene (reference sequence). V lost 1 base and J lost 4; bases outside the gene matches: 5. The CDR3 contains 16 residues. CDR3 in DNA: TGTGCCACCAGCAGAGGCAACAGGGGGGATAATGAAAAACTGTTTTTT. It specifies CATSRGNRGDNEKLFF.

This clonotype is a singleton in its sample. The CDR3 DNA reads as TGTGCCATCGCCGACTATGGCTACACCTTC. Translating gives CAIADYGYTF. The rearrangement joins TRBV10-3 to TRBJ1-2; no reliable D call. Between the trimmed V and J ends, which lost 8 bases and 3 bases, there was a span of 4 bases. CDR3 size: 10 residues. The germline V gene has CDR1 ENHRY and CDR2 SYGVKD.

The rearrangement uses TRBV7-9 and TRBJ1-2, with a possible D match to TRBD1 (5 bases). Between the trimmed V and J ends, which lost 1 base and 1 base, there was a span of 7 bases. CDR1 is SEHNR, CDR2 FQNEAQ, per germline (reference sequence). The CDR3 contains 14 residues. This CDR3 is CASSLEGVNYGYTF. Written as DNA, the CDR3 is TGTGCCAGCAGCTTAGAAGGGGTTAACTATGGCTACACCTTC.

In this sample, this clonotype turned up many times. The CDR3 loop is CASSPDRGYEQYF. As DNA, the CDR3 is TGTGCCAGCAGCCCGGACAGGGGCTACGAGCAGTACTTC. The rearrangement links TRBV7-9 to TRBJ2-7; 9 bases are shared with TRBD1. Trimming cost V 5 bases and J 3 bases; bases outside gene matches: 2. This CDR3 has 13 residues. The germline gives CDR1 SEHNR, CDR2 FQNEAQ (reference sequence).

The chain recombines TRBV20-1 with TRBJ2-7; D is perhaps TRBD2 (6 bases). The V end was cut by 1 base, the J end by 6 bases, with 13 bases between. The CDR3 length is 13 residues. Germline CDR1 reads DFQATT; CDR2 reads SNEGSKA (reference sequence). This CDR3 is CSARGDSVCEQYF. For the CDR3, the DNA is TGCAGTGCTAGAGGGGACTCGGTTTGCGAGCAGTACTTC.

This clonotype was seen once. The chain employs TRBV5-1 and TRBJ2-1; 10 positions match TRBD1. The CDR3 extends over 14 amino acids. Germline values: CDR1 SGHRS, CDR2 YFSETQ. Trimming cost V 3 bases and J 7 bases; bases outside gene matches: 4. DNA for the CDR3: TGCGCCAGCAGCTCGAGGGGACAGGGGAATGAGCAGTTCTTC. Its translation is CASSSRGQGNEQFF.

The chain recombines TRBV6-5 with TRBJ2-5; 8 bases line up with TRBD1. The germline gives CDR1 MNHEY, CDR2 SVGAGI. V gave up 6 bases and J gave up 4 bases; unmatched junction bases: 4. The CDR3 extends over 13 amino acids. The CDR3: CASRKTGVETQYF. CDR3 nucleotide sequence: TGTGCCAGCAGGAAGACAGGGGTAGAGACCCAGTACTTC.

About this clonotype itself: A junction boundary mismatches the germline segment, possibly from a read error. This chain links TRBV20-1 with TRBJ2-5; a weak D match, TRBD2 (5 bases). Germline V CDR1 and CDR2: DFQATT, SNEGSKA (reference sequence). The CDR3 loop spans 14 amino acids. The CDR3 loop reads CSTRGRLLQETQYF. Written as DNA, the CDR3 is TGCAGTACTAGAGGCAGACTACTTCAGGAGACCCAGTACTTC.

CDR3 sequence (DNA): TGCGCCAGCAGCTTGGGACTAGCGGGGATATCCGGCGAGACCCAGTACTTC. It encodes CASSLGLAGISGETQYF. The rearrangement joins TRBV5-1 to TRBJ2-5, with 11 bases lining up with TRBD2. CDR3 size: 17 residues. The junction had 9 bases not matched to a gene; V was cut back by 0 bases and J by 5 bases. CDR1 and CDR2 (germline): SGHRS, YFSETQ.

V usage is TRBV20-1 and J usage is TRBJ2-1; 12 nucleotides agree with TRBD2. The end of the DNA aligns better with TRBJ2-7, so the J call may be wrong. Germline CDR1 is DFQATT and CDR2 is SNEGSKA (reference sequence). This CDR3 comprises 18 residues. CDR3 DNA sequence: TGCAGTGCTAGAGATCTGCTAGCGGGGGGGCTTCGGGTAGCTGAGCAGTACTTC. Residues: CSARDLLAGGLRVAEQYF.

This rearrangement joins TRBV5-1 to TRBJ2-5; the match to TRBD2 covers 9 bases. The V and J ends lost 1 base and 5 bases, in that order; junction bases with no gene match: 6. The CDR3 covers 15 residues. Per the germline V gene, CDR1 is SGHRS and CDR2 is YFSETQ. The CDR3 sequence is CASSLSGGPGETQYF. In nucleotides, the CDR3 is TGCGCCAGCAGCTTGAGCGGGGGGCCAGGGGAGACCCAGTACTTC.

The rearrangement joins TRBV7-9 to TRBJ1-2; 8 nucleotides agree with TRBD1. This CDR3 is 15 amino acids long. The V gene end was trimmed by 6 bases and the J gene end by 2 bases; junction bases not matched to a gene: 8. Germline V gives CDR1 SEHNR, CDR2 FQNEAQ (reference sequence). CDR3: CASSSSGQANYGYTF. In nucleotides, the CDR3 is TGTGCCAGCAGTTCGTCGGGACAGGCGAACTATGGCTACACCTTC.

This clonotype was found many times. This rearrangement joins TRBV27 to TRBJ2-7, with 13 bases identical to TRBD2. CDR3 length: 14 amino acids. The V gene's germline CDR1 is MNHEY and CDR2 SMNVEV (reference sequence). Unmatched junction bases numbered 2, after V lost 5 bases and J lost 4 bases. The CDR3 protein is CASSLGLAGYEQYF. The CDR3 region has the DNA TGTGCCAGCAGTCTGGGACTAGCGGGGTACGAGCAGTACTTC.

This sequence joins TRBV6-2 or TRBV6-3 and TRBJ1-4; TRBD1 aligns across 11 bases. The length of the CDR3 is 15 residues. V lost 6 bases to trimming and J lost 8 bases; unmatched junction nucleotides: 8. Germline V gene sequence: CDR1 MNHEY, CDR2 SVGEGT. The CDR3 DNA reads as TGTGCCAGCAGGGGCGGACAGGGGGCGGCCGAAAAACTGTTTTTT. Translation: CASRGGQGAAEKLFF.

The chain has TRBV6-6 and TRBJ1-2; no firm D call. This CDR3 spans 11 amino acids. The germline gives CDR1 MNHNY, CDR2 SVGAGI (reference sequence). V was clipped by 7 bases and J by 8 bases, with 11 bases between them. CDR3 nucleotide sequence: TGTGCCAGCACTCGCGGAGGCGGCTACACCTTC. Protein product: CASTRGGGYTF.

The table lists this clonotype with a few counts. This chain joins TRBV29-1 and TRBJ2-5; 9 nucleotides match TRBD1. J was trimmed by 0 bases and V by 6 bases; bases with no gene match: 5. The CDR3 contains 14 residues. Germline V gives CDR1 SQVTM, CDR2 ANQGSEA. The CDR3 loop is CSVARQGDQETQYF. CDR3 in DNA: TGCAGCGTAGCCCGACAGGGGGACCAAGAGACCCAGTACTTC.